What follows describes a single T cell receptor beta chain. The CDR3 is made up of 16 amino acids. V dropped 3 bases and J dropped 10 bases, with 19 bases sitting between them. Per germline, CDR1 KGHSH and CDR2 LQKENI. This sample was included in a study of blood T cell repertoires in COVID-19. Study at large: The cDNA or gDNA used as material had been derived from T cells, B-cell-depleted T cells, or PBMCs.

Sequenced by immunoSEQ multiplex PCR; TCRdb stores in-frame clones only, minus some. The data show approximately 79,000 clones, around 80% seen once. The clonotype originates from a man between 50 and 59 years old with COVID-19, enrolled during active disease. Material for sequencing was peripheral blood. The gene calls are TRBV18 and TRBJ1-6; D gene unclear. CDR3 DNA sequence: TGTGCCAGCTCACCTGAAGTGCCCCGAAGAGGGTCACCCCTCCACTTT. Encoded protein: CASSPEVPRRGSPLHF.